The clone carrying this T cell receptor (beta chain) showed up just a few times. The CDR3 consists of 16 residues. Germline assignment: CDR1 SGHNT and CDR2 YENEEA. The junction had 12 bases not matched to a gene; V was cut back by 8 bases and J by 2 bases. This sample is part of a study of blood T cell repertoires in COVID-19. Using immunoSEQ multiplex PCR, the repertoire was profiled, and TCRdb retains in-frame clones only, with some absent. Of about 200,000 clones detected, approximately 85% appear once; the ten largest clones hold 11%. The sequenced material came from peripheral blood. J is TRBJ2-7 and V is TRBV11-3, with 10 positions matching TRBD2. The clonotype comes from a human donor with active or convalescent COVID-19. The donor label of this sample is uncertain. This CDR3 is CASPSGRRPVTYEQYF. In DNA form, the CDR3 reads TGTGCCAGCCCTAGCGGGAGAAGACCTGTAACCTACGAGCAGTACTTC.